What follows is one T cell receptor beta chain and its context. Its target is not known. The sample belongs to a study of cytomegalovirus exposure and HLA in healthy donors. The germline V and J ends were trimmed by 5 bases and 5 bases, with 12 bases remaining between them. From germline, CDR1 is LNHDA and CDR2 SQIVND (reference sequence). The CDR3 is 13 amino acids. Notes on the study in general: Follow-up analysis found HLA locus-dependent TCR association rates, highest for DRB1 and lowest for HLA-C. Within an earlier analysis, most TCR beta V segments proved productive either about 90% or about 30% of the time. Highly shared variants forming one cluster were likely a sequencing artifact.

It was with 60 Vbeta and 13 Jbeta primers that the PCR ran. Profiled with immunoSEQ multiplex PCR; TCRdb holds only in-frame clones, not every one. The sample lists about 150,000 clones; around 80% were seen once. Source material: PBMCs. The sequence was collected from a boy aged 2 to 10 in good health and CMV-seronegative. The J gene is TRBJ1-1, the V gene TRBV19; D possibly corresponds to TRBD1 (6 bases). The DNA for the CDR3 is TGTGCCAGTAGTGGAGACAGGAGTACTGAAGCTTTCTTT. Translation: CASSGDRSTEAFF. The whole variable domain, remainder taken from reference TRBV19 and TRBJ1-1, is DGGITQSPKYLFRKEGQNVTLSCEQNLNHDAMYWYRQDPGQGLRLIYYSQIVNDFQKGDIAEGYSVSREKKESFPLTVTSAQKNPTAFYLCASSGDRSTEAFFGQGTRLTVV.